This T cell receptor beta chain was documented in a study of cytomegalovirus exposure and HLA in healthy donors. The overall study: Genetic ancestry analysis placed under 90% of the 400 or so donors that were genotyped in the Caucasian-associated cluster.

Among the donors, all were healthy bone marrow donors. This clone occurred once. Its antigen is not identified. The CDR3 is made up of 16 amino acids. CDR1 SGHRS and CDR2 YFSETQ come from the germline V gene. V was pared by 0 bases and J by 0 bases, with 12 bases between. Vbeta (60) and Jbeta (13) primers were used in the PCR. Some clones are missing from TCRdb's copy, which holds only in-frame ones; the method was immunoSEQ multiplex PCR. Among about 110,000 clones listed, 77% were seen once. General observations from the study: Previously analyzed data showed that most TCR beta V segments were productive at a frequency of about 87% or about 30%. It was only CMV serostatus that was available as immune exposure information.

The sample taken for sequencing was PBMCs. This sequence was found in a human donor in good health. This rearrangement joins TRBV5-1 to TRBJ1-1; D remains ambiguous. For the CDR3, the DNA is TGCGCCAGCAGCTTGGCCGCAGTGGCGGTGAACACTGAAGCTTTCTTT. Amino acid sequence: CASSLAAVAVNTEAFF.